The subject of this entry is one T cell receptor beta chain. The data were obtained in a study of OX40 agonist ivuxolimab in advanced cancers. Sequencing used immunoSEQ multiplex PCR; TCRdb keeps in-frame clones, though not all of them. The sample yields tens of thousands of clones, about 81% seen once. Trimming removed 6 bases at V and 3 bases at J, with 21 bases between. Germline V gene sequence: CDR1 SGHRS, CDR2 YFSETQ. CDR3 length: 16 residues. Material: CD4+ or CD8+ T cells sorted from blood, obtained in a trial of the OX40 agonist ivuxolimab. V and J are TRBV5-1 and TRBJ1-2, with TRBD1 as a possible D gene (5 bases). The TCR sequence derives from an adult with an advanced solid tumor such as melanoma, head and neck, liver or kidney cancer. CDR3 protein: CASTYGSGGGDYGYTF. The DNA for the CDR3 is TGCGCCAGCACCTACGGAAGTGGGGGTGGCGACTATGGCTACACCTTC.